This T cell receptor (beta chain) was sequenced in a study of blood T cell repertoires in COVID-19. Study background: Some COVID-19 samples were acute and others convalescent; all came from the United States, Italy and Spain. PBMCs, B-cell-depleted T cells, or T cells provided the cDNA or gDNA that made up the material.

Per the germline V gene, CDR1 is GTSNPN and CDR2 is SVGIG (reference sequence). V lost 3 bases, J lost 6 bases, and 14 bases lay in between. The CDR3 contains 13 residues. The Seattle site enrolled patients during active infection and followed them longitudinally. Original processing methods: By means of reference gene primer amplification, nucleated cell counts were estimated. TCRdb's table, derived via immunoSEQ multiplex PCR, lists solely in-frame clones and lacks some. V, J and clone size reflect that table, while D and trimming were determined from the DNA. The sample has around 140,000 clones, about 87% seen once.

Sequences were obtained from peripheral blood. This sequence was found in a human donor with COVID-19, enrolled during active disease. The donor label of this sample is uncertain. The V and J genes are TRBV30 and TRBJ1-1; the D gene is possibly TRBD1 (6 bases). The CDR3 bases are TGTGCCTGGAGAGGGAACAGGGACGCTGAAGCTTTCTTT. Translated, it gives CAWRGNRDAEAFF.